This entry is about one T cell receptor beta chain. The entry originates in a study of cytomegalovirus exposure and HLA in healthy donors. J gave up 3 bases and V 3 bases, and 8 bases lay outside the gene matches. Germline-derived CDR1 and CDR2 are SGHRS and YFSETQ. This CDR3 spans 15 amino acids. The PCR employed 60 Vbeta primers together with 13 Jbeta primers. Sequencing was performed with immunoSEQ multiplex PCR; in TCRdb, only in-frame clones are kept and a portion is missing. The table lists over 150,000 clones, around 80% of them singletons. The sequencing sample was made of PBMCs. The receptor was isolated from a male donor in good health and CMV-seronegative. V is TRBV5-1 and J is TRBJ2-5, with 7 bases identical to TRBD1. The CDR3 nucleotides are TGCGCCAGCAGCTCTTTCAGGACAGGAGAAGAGACCCAGTACTTC. Translated: CASSSFRTGEETQYF.